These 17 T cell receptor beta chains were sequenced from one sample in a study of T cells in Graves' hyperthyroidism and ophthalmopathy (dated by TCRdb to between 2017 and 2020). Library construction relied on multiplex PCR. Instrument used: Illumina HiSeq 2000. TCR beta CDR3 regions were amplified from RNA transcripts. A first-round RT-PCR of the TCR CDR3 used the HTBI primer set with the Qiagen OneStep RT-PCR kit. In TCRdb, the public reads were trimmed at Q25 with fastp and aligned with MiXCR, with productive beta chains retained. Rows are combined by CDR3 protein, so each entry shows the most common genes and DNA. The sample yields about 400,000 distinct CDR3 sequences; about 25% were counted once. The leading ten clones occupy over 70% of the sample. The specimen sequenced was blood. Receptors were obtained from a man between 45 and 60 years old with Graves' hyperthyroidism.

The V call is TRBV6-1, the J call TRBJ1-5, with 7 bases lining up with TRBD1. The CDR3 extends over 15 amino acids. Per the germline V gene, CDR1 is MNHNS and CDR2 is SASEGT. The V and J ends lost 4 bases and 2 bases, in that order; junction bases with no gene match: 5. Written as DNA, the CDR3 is TGTGCCAGCAGTGGGGACAGCTTCGGCAATCAGCCCCAGCATTTT. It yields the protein CASSGDSFGNQPQHF.

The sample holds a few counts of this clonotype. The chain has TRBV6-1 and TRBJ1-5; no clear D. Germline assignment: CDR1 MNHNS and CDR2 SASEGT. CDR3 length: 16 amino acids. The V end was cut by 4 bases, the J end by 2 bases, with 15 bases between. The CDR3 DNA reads TGTGCCAGCAGTGCCGGACTGGACCGACGCAATCAGCCCCAGCATTTT. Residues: CASSAGLDRRNQPQHF.

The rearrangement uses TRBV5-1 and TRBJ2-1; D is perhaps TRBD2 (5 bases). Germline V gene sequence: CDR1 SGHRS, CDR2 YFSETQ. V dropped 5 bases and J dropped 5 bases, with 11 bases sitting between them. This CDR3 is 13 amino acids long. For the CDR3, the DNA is TGCGCCAGCAGGTTCCGGACTGACAATGAGCAGTTCTTC. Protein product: CASRFRTDNEQFF.

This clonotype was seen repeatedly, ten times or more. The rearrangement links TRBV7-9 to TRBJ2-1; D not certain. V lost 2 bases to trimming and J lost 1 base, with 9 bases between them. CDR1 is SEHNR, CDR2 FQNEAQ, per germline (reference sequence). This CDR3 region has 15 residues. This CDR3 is CASSLISGSYNEQFF. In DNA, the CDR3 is TGTGCCAGCAGCTTAATATCGGGTTCCTACAATGAGCAGTTCTTC.

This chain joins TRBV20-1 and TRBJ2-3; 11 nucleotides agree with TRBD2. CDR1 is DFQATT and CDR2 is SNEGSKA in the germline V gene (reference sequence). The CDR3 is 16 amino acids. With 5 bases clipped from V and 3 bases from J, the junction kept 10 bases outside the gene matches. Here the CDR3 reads CSAGVVAGGITDTQYF. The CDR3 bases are TGCAGTGCTGGAGTGGTAGCGGGAGGGATAACAGATACGCAGTATTTT.

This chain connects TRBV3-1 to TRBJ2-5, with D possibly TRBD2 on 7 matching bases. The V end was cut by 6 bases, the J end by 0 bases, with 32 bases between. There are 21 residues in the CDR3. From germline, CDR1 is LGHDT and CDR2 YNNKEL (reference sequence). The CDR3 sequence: CASSRTPSTGGRAPYQETQYF. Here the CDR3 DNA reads TGTGCCAGCAGTCGTACCCCTTCGACGGGGGGCAGGGCCCCGTACCAAGAGACCCAGTACTTC.

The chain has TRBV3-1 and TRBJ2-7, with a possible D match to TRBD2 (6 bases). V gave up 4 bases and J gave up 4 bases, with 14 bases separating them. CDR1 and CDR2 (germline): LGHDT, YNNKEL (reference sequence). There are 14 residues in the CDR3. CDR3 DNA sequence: TGTGCCAGCAGCCTAACCGGGAGAAGATACGAGCAGTACTTC. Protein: CASSLTGRRYEQYF.

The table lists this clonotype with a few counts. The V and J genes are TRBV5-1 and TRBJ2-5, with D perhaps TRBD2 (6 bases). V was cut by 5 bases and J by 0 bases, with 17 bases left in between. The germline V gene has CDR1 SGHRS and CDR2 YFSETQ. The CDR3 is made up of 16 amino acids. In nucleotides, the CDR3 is TGCGCCAGCAGAAGGGGACCTCGCGGGAACCAAGAGACCCAGTACTTC. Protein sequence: CASRRGPRGNQETQYF.

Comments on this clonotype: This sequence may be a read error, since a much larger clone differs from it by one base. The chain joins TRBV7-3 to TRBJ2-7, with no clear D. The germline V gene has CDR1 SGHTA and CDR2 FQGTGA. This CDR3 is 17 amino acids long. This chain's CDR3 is CASSSTNHHREEYERYF. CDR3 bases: TGTGCCAGCAGCAGTACAAACCATCATCGAGAGGAGTACGAGCGGTACTTC.

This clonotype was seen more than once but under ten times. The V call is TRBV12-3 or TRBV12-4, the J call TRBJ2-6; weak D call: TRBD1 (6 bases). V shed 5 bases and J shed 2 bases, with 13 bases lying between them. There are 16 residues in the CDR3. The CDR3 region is CASSTQDRPGANVLTF. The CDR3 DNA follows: TGTGCCAGCAGTACCCAGGACAGACCTGGGGCCAACGTCCTGACTTTC.

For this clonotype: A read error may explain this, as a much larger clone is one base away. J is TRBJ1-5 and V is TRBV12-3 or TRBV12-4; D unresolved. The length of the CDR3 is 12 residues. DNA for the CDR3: TGTGCCGGCAGTTTCGGCAATCAGCCCCAGCATTTT. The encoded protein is CAGSFGNQPQHF.

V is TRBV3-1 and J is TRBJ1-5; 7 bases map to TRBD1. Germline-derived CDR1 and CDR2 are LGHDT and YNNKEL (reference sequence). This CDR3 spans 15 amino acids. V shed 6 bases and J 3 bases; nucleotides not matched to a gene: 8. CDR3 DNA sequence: TGTGCCAGCAGTCTGTTCAGGGGGACCAATCAGCCCCAGCATTTT. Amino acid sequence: CASSLFRGTNQPQHF.

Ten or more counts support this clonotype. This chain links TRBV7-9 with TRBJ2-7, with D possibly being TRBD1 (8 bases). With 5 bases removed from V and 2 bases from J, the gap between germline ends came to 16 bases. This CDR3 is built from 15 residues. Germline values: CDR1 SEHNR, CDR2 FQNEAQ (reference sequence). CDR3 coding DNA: TGTGCCAGCAGCGGGGGGGGGACAGGAACCTACGAGCAGTACTTC. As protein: CASSGGGTGTYEQYF.

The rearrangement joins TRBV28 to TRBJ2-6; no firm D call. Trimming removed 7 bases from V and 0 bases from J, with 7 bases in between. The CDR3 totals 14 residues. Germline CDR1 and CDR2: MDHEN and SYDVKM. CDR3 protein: CASNWGSGANVLTF. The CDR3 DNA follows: TGTGCCAGCAATTGGGGCTCTGGGGCCAACGTCCTGACTTTC.

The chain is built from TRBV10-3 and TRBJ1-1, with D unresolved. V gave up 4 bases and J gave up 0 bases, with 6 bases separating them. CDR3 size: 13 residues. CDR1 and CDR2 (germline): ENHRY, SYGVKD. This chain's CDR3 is CAISVMLNTEAFF. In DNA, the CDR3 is TGTGCCATCAGTGTCATGCTGAACACTGAAGCTTTCTTT.

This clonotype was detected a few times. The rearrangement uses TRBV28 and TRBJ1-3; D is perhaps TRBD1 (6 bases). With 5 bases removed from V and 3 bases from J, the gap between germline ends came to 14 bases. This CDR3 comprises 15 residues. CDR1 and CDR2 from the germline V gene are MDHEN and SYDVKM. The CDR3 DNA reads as TGTGCCAGCAGTCGACCAGGGGCGTTTGGAAACACCATATATTTT. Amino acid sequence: CASSRPGAFGNTIYF. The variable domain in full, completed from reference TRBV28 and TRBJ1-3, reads DVKVTQSSRYLVKRTGEKVFLECVQDMDHENMFWYRQDPGLGLRLIYFSYDVKMKEKGDIPEGYSVSREKKERFSLILESASTNQTSMYLCASSRPGAFGNTIYFGEGSWLTVV.

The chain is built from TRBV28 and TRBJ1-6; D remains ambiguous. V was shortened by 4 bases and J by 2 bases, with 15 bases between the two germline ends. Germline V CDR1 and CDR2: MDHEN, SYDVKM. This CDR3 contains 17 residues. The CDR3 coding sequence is TGTGCCAGCAGTTCCCCCCCGGTCCGCGCCTATAATTCACCCCTCCACTTT. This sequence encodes CASSSPPVRAYNSPLHF.